The rows below give T cell receptor beta chains drawn from one sample of a study of T-cell memory formation after mild COVID-19. In TCRdb, the 5' RACE reads were re-called with MiXCR into one record per CDR3 protein. The table records about 100,000 distinct CDR3 sequences, roughly 11% of them present only once. Source material: PBMCs or a T cell subset sorted from them (not recorded which). These TCRs come from a man between 18 and 35 years old who had mild COVID-19 (a few samples of this study predate the infection). Cell type and time point are not known. Both conserved end residues are part of each CDR3. Fields, in order: clone size, D gene, V gene, J gene, CDR3 protein, CDR3 DNA. A D gene is named only where the DNA matches it firmly. Where a row states a size, it is once, few, many or the class of an expanded clone; other rows omit it.

NA	NA	TRBV14	TRBJ2-1	CASSQDGRLHEQFF	TGTGCCAGCAGCCAAGATGGGCGCCTCCATGAGCAGTTCTTC
few	NA	TRBV4-2	TRBJ1-1	CASSHGNTEAFF	TGTGCCAGCAGCCACGGGAACACTGAAGCTTTCTTT
NA	TRBD2	TRBV7-3	TRBJ2-3	CASSLSASGEITDTQYF	TGTGCCAGCAGCTTAAGCGCTAGCGGGGAGATCACAGATACGCAGTATTTT
NA	NA	TRBV4-2	TRBJ2-3	CASSPQVLADTQYF	TGTGCCAGCAGCCCACAGGTTTTAGCAGATACGCAGTATTTT
few	NA	TRBV29-1	TRBJ2-1	CSVEDGIDQHNEQFF	TGCAGCGTTGAAGATGGGATAGACCAGCACAATGAGCAGTTCTTC
NA	NA	TRBV11-2	TRBJ2-3	CASSPRAPVLASSTDTQYF	TGTGCCAGCAGCCCGAGGGCCCCGGTTCTGGCCTCTAGCACAGATACGCAGTATTTT
NA	NA	TRBV24-1	TRBJ2-2	CATSDLGTPNTGELFF	TGTGCCACCAGTGATTTGGGGACACCTAACACCGGGGAGCTGTTTTTT
many	NA	TRBV9	TRBJ2-7	CASSKKGLSSYEQYF	TGTGCCAGCAGCAAGAAGGGACTTTCCTCCTACGAGCAGTACTTC
NA	NA	TRBV7-9	TRBJ1-3	CARIEGNTIYF	TGTGCCAGGATAGAGGGAAACACCATATATTTT
few	NA	TRBV7-8	TRBJ2-3	CASSDGGATQYF	TGTGCCAGCAGCGACGGGGGTGCTACGCAGTATTTT
NA	NA	TRBV6-2/TRBV6-3	TRBJ1-1	CASSYPPLNTEAFF	TGTGCCAGCAGTTACCCACCCCTGAACACTGAAGCTTTCTTT
NA	NA	TRBV6-5	TRBJ1-1	CASSLRDGVLGTEAFF	TGTGCCAGCAGTTTACGGGACGGGGTTTTGGGCACTGAAGCTTTCTTT
many	NA	TRBV7-9	TRBJ2-2	CASSLSGPGELFF	TGTGCCAGCAGCTTATCGGGTCCCGGGGAGCTGTTTTTT
few	NA	TRBV2	TRBJ2-2	CARSSAPRPGVELFF	TGTGCCAGATCGTCAGCGCCGAGGCCTGGGGTAGAGCTGTTTTTT
NA	NA	TRBV28	TRBJ2-7	CASTPLRVGGESYEQYF	TGTGCCAGCACACCACTCCGGGTTGGGGGCGAATCCTACGAGCAGTACTTC
NA	TRBD1	TRBV5-1	TRBJ2-1	CASGWTGDNEQFF	TGCGCCAGCGGATGGACAGGTGACAATGAGCAGTTCTTC
NA	NA	TRBV6-2/TRBV6-3	TRBJ2-3	CASSYSARGTDTQYF	TGTGCCAGCAGTTACTCAGCCAGGGGCACAGATACGCAGTATTTT
few	TRBD2	TRBV7-3	TRBJ2-3	CASSLGGLAGADTQYF	TGTGCCAGCAGCTTAGGGGGACTAGCGGGGGCAGATACGCAGTATTTT
few	NA	TRBV4-1	TRBJ2-1	CASTTSPQGEWNNEQFF	TGCGCCAGCACCACCTCACCCCAGGGCGAATGGAACAATGAGCAGTTCTTC
NA	NA	TRBV6-2/TRBV6-3	TRBJ1-1	CASRDGISGTEAFF	TGTGCCAGCAGGGACGGGATCTCGGGCACTGAAGCTTTCTTT
few	NA	TRBV6-5	TRBJ1-2	CASSYSIPGRYGYTF	TGTGCCAGCAGTTACTCGATACCAGGGCGCTATGGCTACACCTTC
NA	TRBD1	TRBV5-5	TRBJ1-5	CASSFPRDRAFQPQHF	TGTGCCAGCAGTTTCCCCCGGGACAGGGCGTTTCAGCCCCAGCATTTT
NA	TRBD2	TRBV11-2	TRBJ2-3	CASSFASTSGDTDTQYF	TGTGCCAGCAGCTTCGCCAGTACTAGCGGGGACACAGATACGCAGTATTTT
few	NA	TRBV4-1	TRBJ2-5	CASSRVDGEEETQYF	TGCGCCAGCAGCCGCGTGGACGGGGAGGAGGAGACCCAGTACTTC
NA	NA	TRBV6-5	TRBJ2-7	CASSYSGQLNEQYF	TGTGCCAGCAGTTACTCCGGACAGTTGAACGAGCAGTACTTC